Each of the 7 T cell receptor beta chains below was sequenced from the same sample in a study of control samples from healthy donors and cancer patients. The assay was immunoSEQ multiplex PCR, and TCRdb's table has in-frame clones only and misses some. The sample shows approximately 150,000 clones, 91% of them seen only once. The sequenced sample consisted of blood. Every receptor here comes from a man younger than 35 in good health.

V usage is TRBV5-4 and J usage is TRBJ2-3; D possibly corresponds to TRBD2 (7 bases). Trimming took off 4 bases at V and 4 bases at J, with 13 bases between the two ends. CDR3 size: 14 residues. Germline CDR1 and CDR2: SGHNT and YYREEE (reference sequence). Here the CDR3 DNA reads TGTGCCAGCAGCCTCACGGGGGGCGCAGATACGCAGTATTTT. As protein: CASSLTGGADTQYF.

The V and J genes are TRBV29-1 and TRBJ1-2; 7 bases align to TRBD1. Germline CDR1 reads SQVTM; CDR2 reads ANQGSEA. The V and J ends lost 7 bases and 8 bases, in that order; junction bases with no gene match: 13. The CDR3 has 13 amino acids. The CDR3 DNA is TGCAGCGGGTCCCCCACAGGGGATCGAGGCTACACCTTC. Its translation: CSGSPTGDRGYTF.

This chain connects TRBV28 to TRBJ1-6; a weak D match, TRBD1 (5 bases). Germline V gene sequence: CDR1 MDHEN, CDR2 SYDVKM. V dropped 2 bases and J dropped 8 bases, with 13 bases sitting between them. CDR3 length equals 15 residues. This chain's CDR3 is CASSLRGGEDSPLHF. The CDR3 nucleotides read TGTGCCAGCAGTTTAAGGGGAGGTGAGGATTCACCCCTCCACTTT.

The rearrangement joins TRBV3-1 (or the pseudogene TRBV3-2) to TRBJ1-2, with D perhaps TRBD1 (5 bases). V was clipped by 1 base and J by 4 bases, with 19 bases between them. The CDR3 has 17 residues. In germline, CDR1 is LGHDT, CDR2 YNNKEL (reference sequence). The CDR3 loop reads CASSQAPRARGLYGYTF. The DNA of the CDR3 is TGTGCCAGCAGCCAAGCCCCCCGAGCCCGGGGACTCTATGGCTACACCTTC.

The gene calls are TRBV5-6 and TRBJ2-3; a weak D match, TRBD2 (6 bases). CDR3 length: 14 amino acids. Germline V lookup: CDR1 SGHDT, CDR2 YYEEEE. The V gene lost 1 base and the J gene lost 6 bases, with 12 bases spanning the gap. This chain's CDR3 is CASSLSGGTDTQYF. The CDR3 DNA reads TGTGCCAGCAGCTTGTCCGGGGGAACCGATACGCAGTATTTT.

V usage is TRBV5-4 and J usage is TRBJ2-3, with a possible D match to TRBD2 (5 bases). The germline V and J ends were trimmed by 0 bases and 5 bases, with 16 bases remaining between them. This CDR3 spans 16 amino acids. Germline-derived CDR1 and CDR2 are SGHNT and YYREEE (reference sequence). Here the CDR3 DNA reads TGTGCCAGCAGCTTGGACAGTTACGACGGGGTAGATACGCAGTATTTT. Encoded protein: CASSLDSYDGVDTQYF. The entire variable domain, with the rest obtained from reference TRBV5-4 and TRBJ2-3, is as follows: ETGVTQSPTHLIKTRGQQVTLRCSSQSGHNTVSWYQQALGQGPQFIFQYYREEENGRGNFPPRFSGLQFPNYSSELNVNALELDDSALYLCASSLDSYDGVDTQYFGPGTRLTVL.

This clone was detected only once. The chain combines TRBV10-3 with TRBJ2-1; possible D gene TRBD2, 6 bases. Germline V CDR1 and CDR2: ENHRY, SYGVKD. The CDR3 covers 18 residues. V lost 0 bases and J lost 8, with 23 bases in between. The CDR3 region is CAISESNSRLGPGDEQFF. CDR3 sequence (DNA): TGTGCCATCAGTGAGTCGAACAGTCGACTAGGACCCGGTGATGAGCAGTTCTTC.